This T cell receptor beta chain was identified during a study of beta chain features in type 1 diabetes. The V gene end was trimmed by 2 bases and the J gene end by 0 bases; junction bases not matched to a gene: 10. Looked up from germline, CDR1 is SNHLY and CDR2 is FYNNEI. The CDR3 covers 18 residues. Expressed TCRB transcripts were sequenced, since all the RNA that had been isolated was reverse transcribed. Method: immunoSEQ multiplex PCR; TCRdb's copy keeps in-frame clones and lacks some. The sample includes nearly 250,000 clones, 12% to 15% seen only once; the top ten take more than 0.025%. The receptor was derived from a middle-aged woman in good health. The sample consisted of naive CD4+ T cells from blood. The chain links TRBV2 to TRBJ2-7; 10 bases agree with TRBD2. CDR3 amino acids: CASSEWPSGGVSSYEQYF. The CDR3 bases are TGTGCCAGCAGTGAATGGCCTAGCGGGGGTGTAAGCTCCTACGAGCAGTACTTC. The variable domain in full, with the rest retrieved from reference TRBV2 and TRBJ2-7, is EPEVTQTPSHQVTQMGQEVILRCVPISNHLYFYWYRQILGQKVEFLVSFYNNEISEKSEIFDDQFSVERPDGSNFTLKIRSTKLEDSAMYFCASSEWPSGGVSSYEQYFGPGTRLTVT.